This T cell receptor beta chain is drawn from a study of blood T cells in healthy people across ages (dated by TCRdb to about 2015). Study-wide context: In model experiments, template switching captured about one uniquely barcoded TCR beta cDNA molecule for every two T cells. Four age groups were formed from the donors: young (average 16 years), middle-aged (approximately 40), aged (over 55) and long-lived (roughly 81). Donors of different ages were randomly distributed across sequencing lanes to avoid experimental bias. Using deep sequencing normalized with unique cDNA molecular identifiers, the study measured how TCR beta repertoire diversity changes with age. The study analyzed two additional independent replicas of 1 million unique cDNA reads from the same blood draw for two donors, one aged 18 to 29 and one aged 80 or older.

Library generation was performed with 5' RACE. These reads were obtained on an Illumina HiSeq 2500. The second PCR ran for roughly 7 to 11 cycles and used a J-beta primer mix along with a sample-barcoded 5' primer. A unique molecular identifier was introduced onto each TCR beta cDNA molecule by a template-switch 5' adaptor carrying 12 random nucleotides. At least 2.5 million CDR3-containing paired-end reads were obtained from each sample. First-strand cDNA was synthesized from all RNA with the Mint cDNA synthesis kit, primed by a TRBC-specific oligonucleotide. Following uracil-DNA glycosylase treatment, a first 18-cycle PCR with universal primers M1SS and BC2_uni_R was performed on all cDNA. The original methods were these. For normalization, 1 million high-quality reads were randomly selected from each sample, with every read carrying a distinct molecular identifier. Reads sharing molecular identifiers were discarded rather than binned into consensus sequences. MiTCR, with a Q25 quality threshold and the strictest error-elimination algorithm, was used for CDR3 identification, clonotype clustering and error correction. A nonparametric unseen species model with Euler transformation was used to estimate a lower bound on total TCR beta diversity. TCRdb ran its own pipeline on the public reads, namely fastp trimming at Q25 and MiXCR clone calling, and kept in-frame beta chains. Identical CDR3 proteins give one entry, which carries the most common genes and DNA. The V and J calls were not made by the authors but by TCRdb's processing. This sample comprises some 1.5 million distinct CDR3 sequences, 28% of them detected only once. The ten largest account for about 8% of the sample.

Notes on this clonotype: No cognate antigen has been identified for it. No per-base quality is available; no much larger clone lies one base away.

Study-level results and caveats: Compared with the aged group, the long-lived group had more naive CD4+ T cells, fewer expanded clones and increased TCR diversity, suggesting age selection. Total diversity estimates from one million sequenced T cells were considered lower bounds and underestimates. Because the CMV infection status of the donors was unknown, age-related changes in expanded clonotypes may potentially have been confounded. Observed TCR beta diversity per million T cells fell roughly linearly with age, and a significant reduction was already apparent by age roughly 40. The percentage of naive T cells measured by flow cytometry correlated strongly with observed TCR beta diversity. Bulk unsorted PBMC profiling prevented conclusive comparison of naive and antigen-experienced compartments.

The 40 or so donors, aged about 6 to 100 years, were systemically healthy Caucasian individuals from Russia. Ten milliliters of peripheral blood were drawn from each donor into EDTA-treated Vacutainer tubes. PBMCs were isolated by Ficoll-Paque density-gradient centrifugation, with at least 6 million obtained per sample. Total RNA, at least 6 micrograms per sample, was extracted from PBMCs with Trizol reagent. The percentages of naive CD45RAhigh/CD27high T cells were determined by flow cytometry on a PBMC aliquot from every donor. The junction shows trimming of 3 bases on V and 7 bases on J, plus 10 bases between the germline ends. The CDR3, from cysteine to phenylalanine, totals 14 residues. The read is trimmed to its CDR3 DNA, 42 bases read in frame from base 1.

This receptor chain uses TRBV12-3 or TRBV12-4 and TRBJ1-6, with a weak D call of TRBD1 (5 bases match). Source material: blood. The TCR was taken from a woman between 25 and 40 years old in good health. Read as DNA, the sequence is TGTGCCAGCAGTTTTCCCAGGGAGAATTCACCCCTCCACTTT. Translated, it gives CASSFPRENSPLHF.